The source of this T cell receptor beta chain is a study of shared T cell receptors in the human thymus. Repertoires were generated with immunoSEQ multiplex PCR, while TCRdb's copy carries only in-frame clones and drops some. The sample records a few hundred thousand clones, around 93% being singletons. CDR3 size: 13 residues. Trimming cost V 10 bases and J 2 bases, with 14 bases left between them. Germline values: CDR1 MDHEN, CDR2 SYDVKM. The receptor's source is a human donor. The sample comprised thymocytes. The chain uses TRBV28 and TRBJ2-5; D ambiguous. This CDR3 is CATDSRLQETQYF. In DNA form, the CDR3 reads TGTGCCACCGACTCTAGGTTGCAAGAGACCCAGTACTTC. The full variable domain, rest sourced from reference TRBV28 and TRBJ2-5, is DVKVTQSSRYLVKRTGEKVFLECVQDMDHENMFWYRQDPGLGLRLIYFSYDVKMKEKGDIPEGYSVSREKKERFSLILESASTNQTSMYLCATDSRLQETQYFGPGTRLLVL.